The clone carrying this T cell receptor beta chain was found once. The antigen is unknown. The data were obtained in a study of cytomegalovirus exposure and HLA in healthy donors. Study-wide points: The CMV antigen specificity of three CMV-associated chains was confirmed through in vitro analysis. According to the study, 150 to 200 TCR beta chains were cytomegalovirus-associated.

Profiled with immunoSEQ multiplex PCR; TCRdb holds only in-frame clones, not every one. The sample shows some 140,000 clones, about four fifths of them seen only once. V was pared by 4 bases and J by 0 bases, with 13 bases between. The CDR3 loop spans 16 amino acids. The germline CDR1 and CDR2 sequences are ENHRY and SYGVKD. The genes are TRBV10-3 and TRBJ2-1; D might be TRBD1 (5 bases). The clonotype originates from a young woman in good health and CMV-seronegative. The material sequenced was PBMCs. CDR3 in DNA: TGTGCCATCAGTGGACAGCAGTATAGCTCCTACAATGAGCAGTTCTTC. The encoded protein is CAISGQQYSSYNEQFF.